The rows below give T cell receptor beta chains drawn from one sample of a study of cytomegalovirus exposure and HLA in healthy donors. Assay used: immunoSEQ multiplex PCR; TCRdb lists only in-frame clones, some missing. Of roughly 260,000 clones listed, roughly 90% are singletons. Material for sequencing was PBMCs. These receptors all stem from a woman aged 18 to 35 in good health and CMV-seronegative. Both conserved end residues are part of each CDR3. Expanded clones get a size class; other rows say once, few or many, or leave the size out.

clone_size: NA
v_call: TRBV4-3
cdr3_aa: CASSQGRLADSTDTQYF

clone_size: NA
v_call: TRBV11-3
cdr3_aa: CASSQTQGAVSTGELFF

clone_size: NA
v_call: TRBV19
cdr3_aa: CASSIIGTGSTDTQYF

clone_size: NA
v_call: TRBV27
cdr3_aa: CASSLVRGPQPQHF

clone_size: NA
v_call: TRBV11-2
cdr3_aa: CASSLDTAGLGTDTQYF

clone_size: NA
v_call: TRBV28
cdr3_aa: CASSFISGGLNTEAFF

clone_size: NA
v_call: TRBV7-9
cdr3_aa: CASSLGGPQTPYEQYF

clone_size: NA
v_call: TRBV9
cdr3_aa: CASSVSDRGLSEQYF

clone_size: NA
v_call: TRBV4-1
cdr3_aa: CASSQSGTSYEQYF

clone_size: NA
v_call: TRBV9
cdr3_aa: CASNPGLVGPKETQYF

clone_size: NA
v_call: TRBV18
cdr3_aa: CASSREQGSSPLHF

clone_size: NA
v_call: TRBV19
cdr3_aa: CASSIHTGQLSYGYTF

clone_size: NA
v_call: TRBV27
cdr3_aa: CASRGRGTDTQYF

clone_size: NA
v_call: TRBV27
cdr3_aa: CASSLGQGDSGANVLTF

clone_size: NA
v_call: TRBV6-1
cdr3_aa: CASRVDLSYEQYF

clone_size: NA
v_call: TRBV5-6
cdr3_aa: CASSYGNSYEQYF

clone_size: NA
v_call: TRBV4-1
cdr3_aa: CASSQAGLAGGEQYF

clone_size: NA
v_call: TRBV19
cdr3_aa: CASREQAGSYNEQFF

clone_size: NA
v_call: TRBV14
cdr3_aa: CASSQDLGVISYNEQFF

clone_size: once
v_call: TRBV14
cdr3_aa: CASSQQGASNSPLHF

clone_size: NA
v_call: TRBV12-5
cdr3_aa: CASGLFPQGEDTEAFF

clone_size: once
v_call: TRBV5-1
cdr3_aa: CASSLGESGRTEAFF

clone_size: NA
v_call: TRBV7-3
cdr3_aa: CASSPLPTPGTGTNYGYTF

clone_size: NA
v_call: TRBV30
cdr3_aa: CAWSRRGVTEAFF

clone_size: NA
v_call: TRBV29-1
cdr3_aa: CSAGGLAGTTGELFF

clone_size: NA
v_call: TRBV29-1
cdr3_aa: CSTSGGQQEETQYF

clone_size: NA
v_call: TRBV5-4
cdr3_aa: CASSITGGTEAFF

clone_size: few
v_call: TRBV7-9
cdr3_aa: CASSRETQYF

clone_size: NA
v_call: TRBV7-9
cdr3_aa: CASSLAFSGAPDEQFF

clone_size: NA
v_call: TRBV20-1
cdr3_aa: CSAPWTGYQYF

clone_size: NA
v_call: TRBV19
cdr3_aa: CASSLLMNTEAFF

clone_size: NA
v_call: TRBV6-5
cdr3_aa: CASSNGGTDTQYF

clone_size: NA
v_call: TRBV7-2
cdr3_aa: CASSPRPAAWEAGQETQYF

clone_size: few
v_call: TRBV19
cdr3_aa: CASSLSGQGSNQPQHF

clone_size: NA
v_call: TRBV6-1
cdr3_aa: CASSGGQGTSPLHF

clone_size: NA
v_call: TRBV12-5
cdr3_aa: CASGLGHPKNNEQFF

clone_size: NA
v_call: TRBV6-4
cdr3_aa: CASSDGASSTDTQYF

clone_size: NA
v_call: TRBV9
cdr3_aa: CASSSGDHSPLHF

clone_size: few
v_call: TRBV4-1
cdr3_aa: CASSQEGRGKNQPQHF

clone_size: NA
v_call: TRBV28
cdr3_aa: CASSSGGAGTDTQYF

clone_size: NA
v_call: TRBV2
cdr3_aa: CASSVGQGAGETQYF

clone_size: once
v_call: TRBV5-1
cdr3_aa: CASSPEGAGANVLTF

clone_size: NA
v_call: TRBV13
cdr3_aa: CASRAGGSYEQYF

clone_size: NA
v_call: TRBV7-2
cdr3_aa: CASSLAGTAYNQPQHF